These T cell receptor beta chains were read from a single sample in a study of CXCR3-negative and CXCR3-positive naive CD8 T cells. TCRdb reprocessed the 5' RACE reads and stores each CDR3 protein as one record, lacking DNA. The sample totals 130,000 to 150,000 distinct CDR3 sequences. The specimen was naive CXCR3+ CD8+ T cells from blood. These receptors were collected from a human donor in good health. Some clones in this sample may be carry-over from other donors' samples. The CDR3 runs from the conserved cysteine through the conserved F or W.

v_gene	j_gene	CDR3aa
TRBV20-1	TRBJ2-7	CSARDKAVYEQYF
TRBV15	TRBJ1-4	CATSSRTATNEKLFF
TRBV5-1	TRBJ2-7	CASSTSGDRVTYEQYF
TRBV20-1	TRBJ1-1	CSALGGTEAFF
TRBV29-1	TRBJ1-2	CSVEDTPGHPIDGYTF
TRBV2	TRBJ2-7	CAINPLPYEQYF
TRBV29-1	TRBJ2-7	CSVESAGEMDGPYEQYF
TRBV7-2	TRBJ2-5	CASSVGPGKGGPETQYF
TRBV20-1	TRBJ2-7	CSARDQASGAPYEQYF
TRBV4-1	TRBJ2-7	CASSQGLAGGFSYEQYF
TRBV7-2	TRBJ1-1	CASSLDRGATEAFF
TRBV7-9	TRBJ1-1	CASSDTEITEAFF
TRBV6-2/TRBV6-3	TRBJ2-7	CASTLSLAGVEQYF
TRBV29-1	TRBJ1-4	CSVGTGGEKLFF
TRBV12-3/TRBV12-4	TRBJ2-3	CASSLELSTDTQYF
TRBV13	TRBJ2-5	CASRGQGEQETQYF
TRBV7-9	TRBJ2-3	CASSHSGFEADTQYF
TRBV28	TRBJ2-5	CASTPASGETQYF
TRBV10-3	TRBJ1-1	CAISESEGVGAFF
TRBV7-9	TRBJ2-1	CASSLVNSPNEQFF
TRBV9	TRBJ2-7	CASSVLGAGDEQYF
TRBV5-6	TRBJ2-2	CASSFVGTGELFF